This TCR beta chain was found in a study of T cells in Graves' hyperthyroidism and ophthalmopathy. The table lists this clonotype with many counts. RNA transcripts gave rise to amplified TCR beta CDR3 regions. HTBI primers were employed in a first-round RT-PCR of the TCR CDR3. MiXCR, run by TCRdb on the multiplex PCR reads, gives a single entry per CDR3 protein. The data hold about 360,000 distinct CDR3 sequences, with around 13% observed a single time. Sequencing was done on a sample of blood. This TCR came from a woman aged 18 to 35 with Graves' hyperthyroidism.

The CDR3 loop is CASSLGEGTGMAYTF. DNA of the CDR3: TGTGCCAGCAGCCTCGGGGAAGGGACAGGAATGGCCTACACCTTC. The chain couples TRBV13 to TRBJ1-2, with 8 bases aligning to TRBD1. J was trimmed by 10 bases and V by 5 bases; bases with no gene match: 15. The CDR3 loop spans 15 amino acids. Germline CDR1 reads PRHDT; CDR2 reads FYEKMQ (reference sequence).